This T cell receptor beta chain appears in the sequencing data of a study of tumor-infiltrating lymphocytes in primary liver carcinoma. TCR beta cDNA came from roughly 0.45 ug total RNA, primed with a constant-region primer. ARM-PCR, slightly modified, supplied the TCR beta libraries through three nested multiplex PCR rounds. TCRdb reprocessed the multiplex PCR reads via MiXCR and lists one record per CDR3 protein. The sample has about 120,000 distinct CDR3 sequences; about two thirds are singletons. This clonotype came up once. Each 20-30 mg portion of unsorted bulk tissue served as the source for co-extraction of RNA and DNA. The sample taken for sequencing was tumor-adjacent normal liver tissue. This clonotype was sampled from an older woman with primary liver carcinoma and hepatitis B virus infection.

The CDR3 DNA reads TGTGCCAGCAGAACGAGACTAACTCCCCGTGAGCAGTTCTTC. Residues: CASRTRLTPREQFF. The chain uses TRBV2 and TRBJ2-1; weak D call: TRBD2 (5 bases). The CDR3 has 14 amino acids. From germline, CDR1 is SNHLY and CDR2 FYNNEI. With 6 bases removed from V and 9 bases from J, the gap between germline ends came to 18 bases.